The sequence of this T cell receptor (beta chain) was determined in a study of T cell responses to AZD1222 COVID-19 vaccine. Study findings and constraints: The donors showed a predominance of white British ancestry and of females, with possible underestimation of clonal diversity.

Using immunoSEQ multiplex PCR, the repertoire was profiled, and TCRdb retains in-frame clones only, with some absent. The top ten hold more than 40% of the sample, which has 100,000 to 120,000 clones, 80% to 90% seen once. Second-dose intervals of approximately 4 or approximately 12 weeks were pooled. The germline V gene has CDR1 LNHDA and CDR2 SQIVND (reference sequence). The CDR3 consists of 14 residues. The V gene lost 1 base and the J gene lost 9 bases, with 10 bases spanning the gap. Notes on this clone: Its antigen is not identified.

Here the sequenced sample was peripheral blood, taken 28 days after the second AZD1222 dose. The sequence came from an adult who received the AZD1222 COVID-19 vaccine. This chain uses TRBV19 with TRBJ1-6; D call uncertain. The CDR3 reads CASSIGKDRSPLHF. CDR3 sequence (DNA): TGTGCCAGTAGTATAGGAAAAGATCGTTCACCCCTCCACTTT.